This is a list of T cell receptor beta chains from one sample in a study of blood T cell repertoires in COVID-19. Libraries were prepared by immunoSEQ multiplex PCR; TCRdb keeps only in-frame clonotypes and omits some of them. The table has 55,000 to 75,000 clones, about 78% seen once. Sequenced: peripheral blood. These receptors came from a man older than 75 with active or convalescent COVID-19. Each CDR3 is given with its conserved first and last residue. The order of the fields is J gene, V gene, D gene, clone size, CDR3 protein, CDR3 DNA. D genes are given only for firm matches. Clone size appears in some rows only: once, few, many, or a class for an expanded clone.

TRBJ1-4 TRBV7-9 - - CASSAHRTSNEKLFF TGTGCCAGCAGCGCACACAGAACATCTAATGAAAAACTGTTTTTT
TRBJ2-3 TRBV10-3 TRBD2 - CGASGVEDTQYF TGTGGAGCTAGCGGGGTGGAAGATACGCAGTATTTT
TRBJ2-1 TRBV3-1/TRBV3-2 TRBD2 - CASSQVAGVPYNEQFF TGTGCCAGCAGCCAAGTAGCGGGAGTCCCCTACAATGAGCAGTTCTTC
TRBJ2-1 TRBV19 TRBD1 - CASIRDRGGDEQFF TGTGCCAGTATTCGGGACAGGGGGGGGGATGAGCAGTTCTTC
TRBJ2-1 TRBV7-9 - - CASSALGGAPYNEQFF TGTGCCAGCAGCGCACTGGGGGGGGCCCCGTACAATGAGCAGTTCTTC
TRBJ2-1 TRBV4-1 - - CASSQRQANEQFF TGCGCCAGCAGCCAACGGCAGGCGAATGAGCAGTTCTTC
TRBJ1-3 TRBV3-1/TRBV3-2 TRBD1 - CASSQQGAIPGNTIYF TGTGCCAGCAGCCAACAGGGGGCGATACCTGGAAACACCATATATTTT
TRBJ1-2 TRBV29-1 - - CSVRQGNGYTF TGCAGCGTTCGGCAGGGTAATGGCTACACCTTC
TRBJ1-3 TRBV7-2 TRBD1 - CASSLGTGAYSGNTIYF TGTGCCAGCAGCTTAGGGACAGGGGCGTACTCTGGAAACACCATATATTTT
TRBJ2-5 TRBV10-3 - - CAIRSPGLGETQYF TGTGCCATCAGATCCCCGGGACTCGGGGAGACCCAGTACTTC
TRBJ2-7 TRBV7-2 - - CASSLYATASYEQYF TGTGCCAGCAGCTTATATGCTACAGCCAGCTACGAGCAGTACTTC
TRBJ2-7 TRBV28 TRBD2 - CASSLIVAGSYEQYF TGTGCCAGCAGTTTAATCGTAGCGGGATCCTACGAGCAGTACTTC
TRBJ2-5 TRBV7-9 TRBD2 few CASIPRGGAETQYF TGTGCCAGCATCCCGCGGGGGGGCGCGGAGACCCAGTACTTC
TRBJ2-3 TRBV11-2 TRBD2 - CASSSTSGGGTDTQYF TGTGCCAGCAGCTCGACTAGCGGGGGGGGCACAGATACGCAGTATTTT
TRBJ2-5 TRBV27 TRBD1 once CASSSGQGPLVETQYF TGTGCCAGCAGTTCGGGACAGGGCCCCTTGGTCGAGACCCAGTACTTC
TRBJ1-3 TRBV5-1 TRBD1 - CASSIAGTAGNTIYF TGCGCCAGCAGTATCGCTGGGACAGCTGGAAACACCATATATTTT
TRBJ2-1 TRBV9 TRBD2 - CASTTSGARNEQFF TGTGCCAGCACCACTAGCGGTGCGAGGAATGAGCAGTTCTTC
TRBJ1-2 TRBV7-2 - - CASSLNRENDYTF TGTGCCAGCAGCTTGAACAGGGAGAATGACTACACCTTC
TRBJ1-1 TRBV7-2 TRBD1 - CASTGQGIGTEAFF TGTGCCAGCACTGGACAGGGTATCGGCACTGAAGCTTTCTTT
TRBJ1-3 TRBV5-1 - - CASSLSTGILGNTIYF TGCGCCAGCAGCTTGTCCACAGGGATACTCGGAAACACCATATATTTT
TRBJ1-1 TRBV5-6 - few CASNPVGGYEAFF TGTGCCAGCAACCCGGTGGGGGGTTATGAAGCTTTCTTT
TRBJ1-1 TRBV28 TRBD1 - CASSPPGQGGFTEAFF TGTGCCAGCAGTCCCCCGGGACAGGGAGGGTTCACTGAAGCTTTCTTT
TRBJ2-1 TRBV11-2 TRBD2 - CASSYKRESIHEQFF TGTGCCAGCAGCTATAAGCGGGAGTCGATACATGAGCAGTTCTTC
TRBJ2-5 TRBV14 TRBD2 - CASSQGLAGVGQETQYF TGTGCCAGCAGCCAAGGTCTAGCGGGAGTCGGGCAAGAGACCCAGTACTTC
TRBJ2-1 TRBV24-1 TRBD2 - CATSDSSAGAYNEQFF TGTGCCACCAGTGATTCTTCCGCGGGGGCCTACAATGAGCAGTTCTTC
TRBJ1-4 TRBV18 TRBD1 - CASSPNLGTGGEKLFF TGTGCCAGCTCACCAAACCTCGGGACAGGGGGTGAAAAACTGTTTTTT
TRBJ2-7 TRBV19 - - CASSIGTLATEQYF TGTGCCAGTAGTATAGGGACACTAGCCACCGAGCAGTACTTC
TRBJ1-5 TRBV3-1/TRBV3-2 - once CASSQQQGNPQHF TGTGCCAGCAGCCAACAGCAGGGTAATCCCCAGCATTTT
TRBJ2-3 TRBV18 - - CASSPNSEDTQYF TGTGCCAGCTCCCCAAACTCCGAGGATACGCAGTATTTT
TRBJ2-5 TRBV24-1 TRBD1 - CATSDPGQGQETQYF TGTGCCACCAGTGATCCAGGACAGGGCCAAGAGACCCAGTACTTC
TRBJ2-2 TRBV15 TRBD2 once CATSSGGTSTGELFF TGTGCCACCAGCTCGGGGGGTACGAGCACCGGGGAGCTGTTTTTT
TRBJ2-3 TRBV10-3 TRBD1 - CAISAGTDEDTQYF TGTGCCATCAGTGCGGGGACAGATGAAGATACGCAGTATTTT
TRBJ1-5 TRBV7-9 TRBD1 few CASSLGTGSGNQPQHF TGTGCCAGCAGCTTAGGGACAGGGTCGGGCAATCAGCCCCAGCATTTT
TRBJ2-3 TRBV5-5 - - CASSLGGEDTQYF TGTGCCAGCAGCCTAGGGGGGGAGGATACGCAGTATTTT
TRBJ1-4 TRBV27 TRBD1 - CASSLRQGGHEKLFF TGTGCCAGCAGTTTAAGACAGGGGGGCCATGAAAAACTGTTTTTT
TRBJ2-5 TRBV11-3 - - CASSFGQKETQYF TGTGCCAGCAGCTTTGGACAAAAAGAGACCCAGTACTTC
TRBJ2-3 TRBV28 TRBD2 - CASSSPASGSTDTQYF TGTGCCAGCAGTTCCCCGGCTAGCGGGAGCACAGATACGCAGTATTTT
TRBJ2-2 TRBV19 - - CASGGTGELFF TGTGCCAGCGGAGGTACCGGGGAGCTGTTTTTT
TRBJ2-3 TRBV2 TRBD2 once CASTDRGESEGTDTQYF TGTGCCAGCACCGATCGGGGGGAAAGCGAGGGGACAGATACGCAGTATTTT
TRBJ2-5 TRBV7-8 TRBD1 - CASSLWDRERRETQYF TGTGCCAGCAGCCTATGGGACAGGGAACGTCGTGAGACCCAGTACTTC
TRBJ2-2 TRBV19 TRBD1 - CASPRTGTNTGELFF TGTGCCAGCCCGAGGACAGGAACGAACACCGGGGAGCTGTTTTTT
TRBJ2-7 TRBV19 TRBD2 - CASSSRTSGREQYF TGTGCCAGTAGTTCCCGGACTAGCGGGAGAGAGCAGTACTTC
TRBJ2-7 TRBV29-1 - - CSVGREDYEQYF TGCAGCGTCGGCCGGGAAGACTACGAGCAGTACTTC
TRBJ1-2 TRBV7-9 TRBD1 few CASSPGGGGYTF TGTGCCAGCAGCCCAGGGGGAGGTGGCTACACCTTC
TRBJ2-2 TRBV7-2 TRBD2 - CASSLVAGGYTGELFF TGTGCCAGCAGCTTAGTAGCGGGAGGATACACCGGGGAGCTGTTTTTT
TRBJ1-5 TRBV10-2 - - CASRGATVQPQHF TGCGCCAGCAGGGGGGCTACCGTCCAGCCCCAGCATTTT
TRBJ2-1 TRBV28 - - CASSLPWDSWEQFF TGTGCCAGCAGTTTACCATGGGACTCCTGGGAGCAGTTCTTC
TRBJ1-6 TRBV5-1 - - CASSSQGAGNSPLHF TGCGCCAGCAGCTCGCAGGGTGCGGGGAATTCACCCCTCCACTTT
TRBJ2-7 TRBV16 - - CASSPRGDLFYEQYF TGTGCCAGCAGCCCAAGAGGAGACCTATTCTACGAGCAGTACTTC
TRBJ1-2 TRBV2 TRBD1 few CASSESILGTGAGYTF TGTGCCAGCAGTGAATCAATCCTCGGGACAGGGGCCGGCTACACCTTC
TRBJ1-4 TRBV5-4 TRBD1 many CASSVRDSDNEKLFF TGTGCCAGCAGCGTGAGGGACAGCGATAATGAAAAACTGTTTTTT
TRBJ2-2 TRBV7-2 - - CASSLVRASTGELFF TGTGCCAGCAGCTTAGTTCGCGCCTCCACCGGGGAGCTGTTTTTT
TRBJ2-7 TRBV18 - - CASSKLAEIYEQYF TGTGCCAGCTCTAAACTAGCAGAAATCTACGAGCAGTACTTC
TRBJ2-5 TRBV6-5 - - CASGTTVARQETQYF TGTGCCAGCGGCACCACCGTGGCCCGCCAAGAGACCCAGTACTTC
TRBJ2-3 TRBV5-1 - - CASSGAVSTDTQYF TGCGCCAGCAGTGGAGCGGTGTCCACAGATACGCAGTATTTT
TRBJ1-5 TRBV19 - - CASRTLLSQPQHF TGTGCCAGTAGGACACTTCTATCTCAGCCCCAGCATTTT
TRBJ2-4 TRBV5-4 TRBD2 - CASSPTGREAKNIQYF TGTGCCAGCAGCCCTACGGGGCGGGAGGCCAAAAACATTCAGTACTTC
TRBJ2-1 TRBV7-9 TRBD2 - CASSLAGTSGSEGFF TGTGCCAGCAGCTTAGCCGGGACTAGCGGGAGTGAGGGGTTCTTC
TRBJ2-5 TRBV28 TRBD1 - CASIGRGQGQETQYF TGTGCCAGCATTGGAAGGGGACAGGGTCAAGAGACCCAGTACTTC
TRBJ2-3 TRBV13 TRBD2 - CASSGGTSTFWDTQYF TGTGCCAGCAGTGGGGGGACTAGCACCTTCTGGGATACGCAGTATTTT